The T cell receptor beta chain under discussion was sequenced for a study of OX40 agonist ivuxolimab in advanced cancers. Findings and caveats of the study: Partial responders treated at 0.1-3.0 mg/kg exhibited clonal expansion among the lowest measured.

A remark on this clone: Its cognate antigen is unknown.

The CDR3 has 14 amino acids. CDR1 and CDR2 (germline): MDHEN, SYDVKM. V was shortened by 6 bases and J by 8 bases, with 16 bases between the two germline ends. Libraries were prepared by immunoSEQ multiplex PCR; TCRdb keeps only in-frame clonotypes and omits some of them. This sample has about 110,000 clones; approximately 90% occur once, and the top ten carry roughly 1.3%. Autoimmune disease history or systemic immunosuppression led to patient exclusion. Blood draws occurred at baseline, cycle 4 day 1, and cycle 7 day 1. Source: CD4+ or CD8+ T cells sorted from blood, taken in a trial of the OX40 agonist ivuxolimab. This receptor was taken from an adult with an advanced solid tumor such as melanoma, head and neck, liver or kidney cancer. This chain connects TRBV28 to TRBJ1-4; a possible D gene is TRBD1 (5 bases). CDR3: CASRPDSRGEKLFF. The CDR3 DNA sequence: TGTGCCAGCAGGCCCGACAGCAGAGGCGAAAAACTGTTTTTT.